A selection of T cell receptor beta chains follows, all from one sample in a study of blood T cell repertoires in COVID-19. Profiled with immunoSEQ multiplex PCR; TCRdb holds only in-frame clones, not every one. The profile shows roughly 200,000 clones, roughly 85% of them singletons. Sequencing input: peripheral blood. The receptors shown here come from a woman aged 18-29 years who had recovered from COVID-19. Both conserved end residues are part of each CDR3. Each record gives: CDR3 length, clone size, J gene, V gene, D gene, CDR3 DNA, CDR3 protein. The D gene is left open where the match is weak. Not all rows give a size; the values are once, few, many and, for expanded clones, a class.

len: 18; abundance: .; j_gene: TRBJ1-2; v_gene: TRBV27; d_gene: .; CDR3nt: TGTGCCAGCAGTTTTGATCAGGGCTTGCCCGACAGGAACTATGGCTACACCTTC; CDR3aa: CASSFDQGLPDRNYGYTF
len: 14; abundance: once; j_gene: TRBJ1-5; v_gene: TRBV19; d_gene: TRBD1; CDR3nt: TGTGCCAGTAGTAAAGACAGGGCCAATCAGCCCCAGCATTTT; CDR3aa: CASSKDRANQPQHF
len: 15; abundance: .; j_gene: TRBJ2-5; v_gene: TRBV5-4; d_gene: TRBD1; CDR3nt: TGTGCCAGCAGCTGGAAAAGGGGGCGGGAAGAGACCCAGTACTTC; CDR3aa: CASSWKRGREETQYF
len: 20; abundance: .; j_gene: TRBJ2-2; v_gene: TRBV7-8; d_gene: TRBD2; CDR3nt: TGTGCCAGCAGCCGGGTGGGACTAGCGGGAGGAGGAGCGGGAACCGGGGAGCTGTTTTTT; CDR3aa: CASSRVGLAGGGAGTGELFF
len: 17; abundance: few; j_gene: TRBJ2-1; v_gene: TRBV19; d_gene: TRBD2; CDR3nt: TGTGCCAGTAGTATAGGGGCCCCTAGCGGGAGGTCAAATGAGCAGTTCTTC; CDR3aa: CASSIGAPSGRSNEQFF
len: 16; abundance: .; j_gene: TRBJ2-2; v_gene: TRBV18; d_gene: .; CDR3nt: TGTGCCAGCCTTACAGGGATCGGGTCGAACACCGGGGAGCTGTTTTTT; CDR3aa: CASLTGIGSNTGELFF
len: 13; abundance: once; j_gene: TRBJ2-1; v_gene: TRBV19; d_gene: .; CDR3nt: TGTGCCAGTACTCATGGGCTCTACAATGAGCAGTTCTTC; CDR3aa: CASTHGLYNEQFF
len: 14; abundance: few; j_gene: TRBJ2-7; v_gene: TRBV4-3; d_gene: .; CDR3nt: TGCGCCAGCAGCCAAGAGCCTAGCGTACACGAGCAGTACTTC; CDR3aa: CASSQEPSVHEQYF
len: 16; abundance: .; j_gene: TRBJ2-3; v_gene: TRBV5-4; d_gene: TRBD2; CDR3nt: TGTGCCAGCAGCTTGGGTAGGACTAGCGGGACAGATACGCAGTATTTT; CDR3aa: CASSLGRTSGTDTQYF
len: 16; abundance: .; j_gene: TRBJ1-3; v_gene: TRBV5-1; d_gene: .; CDR3nt: TGCGCCAGCAGCCTCGGGGGGTTCTATCTCGGAAACACCATATATTTT; CDR3aa: CASSLGGFYLGNTIYF
len: 11; abundance: once; j_gene: TRBJ1-2; v_gene: TRBV5-1; d_gene: .; CDR3nt: TGCGCCAGCAGGATCGCAGGCGGCTACACCTTC; CDR3aa: CASRIAGGYTF
len: 18; abundance: .; j_gene: TRBJ2-7; v_gene: TRBV13; d_gene: .; CDR3nt: TGTGCCAGCAGCTTAGGCGGGGGAGGGGGGATAACCTCCTACGAGCAGTACTTC; CDR3aa: CASSLGGGGGITSYEQYF
len: 13; abundance: once; j_gene: TRBJ1-2; v_gene: TRBV2; d_gene: .; CDR3nt: TGTGCCAGCAGTGTTAAGGGGGGGCTGGGCTACACCTTC; CDR3aa: CASSVKGGLGYTF
len: 12; abundance: .; j_gene: TRBJ1-1; v_gene: TRBV5-1; d_gene: .; CDR3nt: TGCGCCAGCAGCTTCATGAACACTGAAGCTTTCTTT; CDR3aa: CASSFMNTEAFF
len: 21; abundance: .; j_gene: TRBJ2-6; v_gene: TRBV18; d_gene: TRBD1; CDR3nt: TGTGCCAGCTCACCCCTTCATACCGGGACAGGGAAGGGTTCTGGGGCCAACGTCCTGACTTTC; CDR3aa: CASSPLHTGTGKGSGANVLTF
len: 12; abundance: .; j_gene: TRBJ1-2; v_gene: TRBV7-9; d_gene: .; CDR3nt: TGTGCCAGCAGCCCCGCGGCCTATGGCTACACCTTC; CDR3aa: CASSPAAYGYTF
len: 18; abundance: .; j_gene: TRBJ2-7; v_gene: TRBV28; d_gene: .; CDR3nt: TGTGCCAGCAGTTTTCCCACCTTCCTAGCGAGAAGCTCCTACGAGCAGTACTTC; CDR3aa: CASSFPTFLARSSYEQYF
len: 15; abundance: .; j_gene: TRBJ1-1; v_gene: TRBV5-1; d_gene: .; CDR3nt: TGCGCCAGCAGCTCGGGGGGAGTTTCGGACACTGAAGCTTTCTTT; CDR3aa: CASSSGGVSDTEAFF
len: 16; abundance: .; j_gene: TRBJ2-2; v_gene: TRBV5-1; d_gene: .; CDR3nt: TGCGCCAGCAGCCCTTTCAGCGGGTCGAACACCGGGGAGCTGTTTTTT; CDR3aa: CASSPFSGSNTGELFF
len: 16; abundance: .; j_gene: TRBJ2-5; v_gene: TRBV24-1; d_gene: .; CDR3nt: TGTGCCACCAGTGATTCAGGTAGGGGATCGTATGAGACCCAGTACTTC; CDR3aa: CATSDSGRGSYETQYF
len: 15; abundance: .; j_gene: TRBJ1-2; v_gene: TRBV7-6; d_gene: TRBD1; CDR3nt: TGTGCCAGCAGCCCAGGAGAGACAGGGGTCAATGGCTACACCTTC; CDR3aa: CASSPGETGVNGYTF
len: 14; abundance: .; j_gene: TRBJ2-3; v_gene: TRBV3-1/TRBV3-2; d_gene: .; CDR3nt: TGTGCCAGCAGCCTACAGGGAGGCACAGATACGCAGTATTTT; CDR3aa: CASSLQGGTDTQYF
len: 16; abundance: few; j_gene: TRBJ2-3; v_gene: TRBV9; d_gene: TRBD2; CDR3nt: TGTGCCAGCAGCGTAGAGCGGGGAGGGCCTGTAGATACGCAGTATTTT; CDR3aa: CASSVERGGPVDTQYF